The next 11 T cell receptor beta chains were all read from a single sample in a study of shared clonotypes between healthy human individuals. Naive CD8 populations comprised CD45RO-negative cells positively selected for CCR7, excluding terminally differentiated effector memory CD45RA+ cells. The table came from immunoSEQ multiplex PCR; TCRdb's copy has only in-frame clones and leaves some out. The sample carries some 2.1 million clones, 85% to 95% recorded once. Sequencing input: naive CD8+ T cells from PBMCs. Receptor source: a man younger than 35 in good health. Some clones in this sample may be carry-over from other donors' samples.

In this sample, this clone turned up once. The V call is TRBV27, the J call TRBJ2-6; 7 bases map to TRBD2. Germline CDR1 is MNHEY and CDR2 is SMNVEV (reference sequence). V shed 6 bases, J shed 3 bases, and the junction held 5 bases outside the gene matches. There are 15 residues in the CDR3. DNA for the CDR3: TGTGCCAGCAGAGGCGGGAGAGATGGGGCCAACGTCCTGACTTTC. It yields the protein CASRGGRDGANVLTF.

This sequence joins TRBV28 and TRBJ2-5; D not resolved. Germline CDR1 MDHEN, CDR2 SYDVKM. The ends were cut back, 6 bases at V and 3 bases at J, with 23 bases in the middle. The CDR3 extends over 17 amino acids. The CDR3 sequence is CASSPRAVSAPEETQYF. Written as DNA, the CDR3 is TGTGCCAGCAGCCCCCGTGCGGTTTCCGCTCCGGAAGAGACCCAGTACTTC.

J is TRBJ2-7 and V is TRBV21-1. TRBV21-1 is marked as a pseudogene. The length of the CDR3 is 9 residues. The CDR3 DNA reads as TGTGCCAGCCAAGGTTGGCAGTACTTC. Protein: CASQGWQYF.

This clone came up a few times. The rearrangement links TRBV11-1 to TRBJ1-6; TRBD1 aligns across 9 bases. Germline CDR1 is SGHAT and CDR2 is FQDESV (reference sequence). The CDR3 runs to 17 residues. Losses at the gene ends were 5 bases for V and 7 bases for J; bases not matched to a gene: 12. CDR3 residues: CASSQREWTGVNSPLHF. For the CDR3, the DNA is TGTGCCAGCAGCCAACGTGAATGGACAGGGGTAAATTCACCCCTCCACTTT.

The chain recombines TRBV9 with TRBJ1-2; D remains unclear. The V end was cut by 1 base, the J end by 4 bases, with 14 bases between. CDR1 SGDLS and CDR2 YYNGEE come from the germline V gene. The CDR3 consists of 15 residues. The CDR3 reads CASSVSRSQVYGYTF. Written as DNA, the CDR3 is TGTGCCAGCAGCGTATCCCGCTCGCAGGTCTATGGCTACACCTTC.

To note about this clone: This same CDR3 is encoded by further DNA sequences in the sample. The CDR3 DNA reads as TGTGCCAGCAGTGGGCCGGAGAACACTGAAGCTTTCTTT. This sequence encodes CASSGPENTEAFF. The chain recombines TRBV9 with TRBJ1-1; D is uncertain. Germline V gene sequence: CDR1 SGDLS, CDR2 YYNGEE. Trimming left V 5 bases short and J 1 base short, with 9 bases between. This CDR3 region has 13 residues.

A note on this clone: Other DNA sequences in the same sample also yield this CDR3. The chain carries TRBV15 and TRBJ2-3; perhaps TRBD1 as D (6 bases). Germline V CDR1 and CDR2: LNHNV, YYDKDF (reference sequence). The CDR3 sequence is 14 residues long. Trimming pared 2 bases from V and 1 base from J, leaving 7 bases between. The DNA of the CDR3 is TGTGCCACCAGCAGAACAGGGCGCACAGATACGCAGTATTTT. This sequence encodes CATSRTGRTDTQYF.

The chain combines TRBV4-3 with TRBJ2-7; 7 bases agree with TRBD2. Per germline, CDR1 LGHNA and CDR2 YSLEER. This CDR3 has 17 residues. The V gene end was trimmed by 0 bases and the J gene end by 4 bases; junction bases not matched to a gene: 12. CDR3 region: CASSQDRGSGAWYEQYF. The CDR3 DNA reads as TGCGCCAGCAGCCAAGATAGGGGAAGCGGGGCTTGGTACGAGCAGTACTTC.

The genes are TRBV27 and TRBJ2-1, with 9 bases fitting TRBD1. Germline assignment: CDR1 MNHEY and CDR2 SMNVEV (reference sequence). This CDR3 comprises 14 residues. J was trimmed by 7 bases and V by 5 bases; bases with no gene match: 6. DNA of the CDR3: TGTGCCAGCAGTGTCGGGACAGGGAGGAATGAGCAGTTCTTC. It encodes CASSVGTGRNEQFF.

This clone was detected once. The V call is TRBV21-1, the J call TRBJ2-5; the table's D call of TRBD2 was not tested on the DNA. TRBV21-1 is described as a pseudogene. The CDR3 has 17 residues. CDR3 region: CASSGQKTTSGRVVPYF. Written as DNA, the CDR3 is TGTGCCAGCAGCGGACAAAAGACGACTAGCGGGAGGGTCGTGCCGTACTTC.

The rearrangement joins TRBV5-4 to TRBJ2-5; TRBD2 matches 13 bases. Unmatched junction bases numbered 5, after V lost 2 bases and J lost 4 bases. Germline-derived CDR1 and CDR2 are SGHNT and YYREEE (reference sequence). This CDR3 has 16 amino acids. CDR3 coding DNA: TGTGCCAGCAGCTTCCCCGGACTAGCGGGAGTAGAGACCCAGTACTTC. Translated, it gives CASSFPGLAGVETQYF.